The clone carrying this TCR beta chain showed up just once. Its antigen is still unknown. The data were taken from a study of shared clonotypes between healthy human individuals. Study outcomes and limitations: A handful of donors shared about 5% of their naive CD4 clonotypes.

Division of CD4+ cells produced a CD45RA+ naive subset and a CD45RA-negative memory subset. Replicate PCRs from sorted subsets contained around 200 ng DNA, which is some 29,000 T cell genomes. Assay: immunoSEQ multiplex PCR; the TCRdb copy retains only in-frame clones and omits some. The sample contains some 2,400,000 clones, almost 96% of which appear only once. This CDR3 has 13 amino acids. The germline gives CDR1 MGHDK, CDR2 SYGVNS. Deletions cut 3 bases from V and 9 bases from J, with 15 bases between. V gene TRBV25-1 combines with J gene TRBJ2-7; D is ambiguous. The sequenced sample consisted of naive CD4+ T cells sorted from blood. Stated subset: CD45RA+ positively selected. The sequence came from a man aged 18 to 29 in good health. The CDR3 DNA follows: TGTGCCAGCAGTGATTCGTACTCCTGGGTGCAGTACTTC. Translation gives CASSDSYSWVQYF.